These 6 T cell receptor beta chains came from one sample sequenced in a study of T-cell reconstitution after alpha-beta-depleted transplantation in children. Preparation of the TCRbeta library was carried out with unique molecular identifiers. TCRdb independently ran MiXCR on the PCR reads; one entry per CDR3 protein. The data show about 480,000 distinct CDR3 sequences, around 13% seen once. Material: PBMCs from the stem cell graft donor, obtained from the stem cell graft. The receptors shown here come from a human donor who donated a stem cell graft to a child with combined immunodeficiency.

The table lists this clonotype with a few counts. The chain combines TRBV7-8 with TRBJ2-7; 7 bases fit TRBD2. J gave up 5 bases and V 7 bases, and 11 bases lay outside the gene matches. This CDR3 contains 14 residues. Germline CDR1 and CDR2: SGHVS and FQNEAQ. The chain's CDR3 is CASKERREKDEQYF. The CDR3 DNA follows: TGTGCCAGCAAGGAGAGGCGGGAGAAGGACGAGCAGTACTTC.

CDR3 coding DNA: TGTGCCAGCAGGTTCAGGACGGGGGGCAATCAAGAGACCCAGTACTTC. This encodes CASRFRTGGNQETQYF. The chain carries TRBV7-2 and TRBJ2-5; tentative D call: TRBD2 (7 bases). Germline V gene data show CDR1 as SGHTA and CDR2 as FQGNSA. The V and J ends lost 6 bases and 2 bases respectively, with 19 bases between them. The CDR3 spans 16 residues.

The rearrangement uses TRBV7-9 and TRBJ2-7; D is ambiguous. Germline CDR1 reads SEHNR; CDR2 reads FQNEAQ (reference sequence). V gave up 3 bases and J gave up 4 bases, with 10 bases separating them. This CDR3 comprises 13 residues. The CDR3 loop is CASSLMGGYEQYF. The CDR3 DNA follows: TGTGCCAGCAGCTTGATGGGTGGGTACGAGCAGTACTTC. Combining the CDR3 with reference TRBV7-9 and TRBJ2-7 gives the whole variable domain DTGVSQNPRHKITKRGQNVTFRCDPISEHNRLYWYRQTLGQGPEFLTYFQNEAQLEKSRLLSDRFSAERPKGSFSTLEIQRTEQGDSAMYLCASSLMGGYEQYFGPGTRLTVT.

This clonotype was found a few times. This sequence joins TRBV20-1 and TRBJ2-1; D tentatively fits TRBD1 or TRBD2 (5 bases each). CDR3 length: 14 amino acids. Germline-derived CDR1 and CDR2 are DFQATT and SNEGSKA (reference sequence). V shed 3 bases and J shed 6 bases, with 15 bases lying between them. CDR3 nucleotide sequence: TGCAGTGCTAGCGGGACCCCCCAGGTCAATGAGCAGTTCTTC. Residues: CSASGTPQVNEQFF.

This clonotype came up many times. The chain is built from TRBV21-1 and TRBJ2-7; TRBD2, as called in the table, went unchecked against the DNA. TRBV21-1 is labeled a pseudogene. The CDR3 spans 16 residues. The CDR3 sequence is CASSMVSSGYSYEQYF. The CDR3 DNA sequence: TGTGCCAGCAGCATGGTTTCTAGCGGGTACTCCTACGAGCAGTACTTC.

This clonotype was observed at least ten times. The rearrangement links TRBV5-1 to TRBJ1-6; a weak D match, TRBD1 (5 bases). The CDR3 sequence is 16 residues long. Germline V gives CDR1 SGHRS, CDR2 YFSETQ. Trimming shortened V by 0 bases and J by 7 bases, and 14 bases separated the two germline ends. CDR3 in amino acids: CASSLDGGASNSPLHF. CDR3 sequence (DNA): TGCGCCAGCAGCTTGGATGGAGGGGCCTCCAATTCACCCCTCCACTTT.